Sequencing of this T cell receptor beta chain was carried out in a study of shared clonotypes between healthy human individuals. CDR3 length: 16 residues. Losses at the gene ends were 0 bases for V and 8 bases for J; bases not matched to a gene: 9. Germline V gene sequence: CDR1 LNHNV, CDR2 YYDKDF (reference sequence). Study findings and constraints: Sequencing of the sorted subsets was shown by rarefaction to be incomplete despite large depth.

Donors comprised healthy HIV-negative adults lacking recent acute infections or vaccinations. Each cell subset's genomic DNA was divided evenly among several immunoSEQ plates. Method: immunoSEQ multiplex PCR; TCRdb's copy keeps in-frame clones and lacks some. The sample carries roughly 2.5 million clones, roughly 92% recorded once. As regards this clone: Its specificity is unknown.

This TCR was recovered from a man aged 18 to 30 in good health. Input material: naive CD4+ T cells sorted from blood. The subset is: CD45RA+ positively selected. The rearrangement uses TRBV15 and TRBJ2-1; TRBD2 matches 8 bases. The CDR3 bases are TGTGCCACCAGCAGAGAACCGACGGGAGGGTTCTATGAGCAGTTCTTC. The encoded protein is CATSREPTGGFYEQFF.